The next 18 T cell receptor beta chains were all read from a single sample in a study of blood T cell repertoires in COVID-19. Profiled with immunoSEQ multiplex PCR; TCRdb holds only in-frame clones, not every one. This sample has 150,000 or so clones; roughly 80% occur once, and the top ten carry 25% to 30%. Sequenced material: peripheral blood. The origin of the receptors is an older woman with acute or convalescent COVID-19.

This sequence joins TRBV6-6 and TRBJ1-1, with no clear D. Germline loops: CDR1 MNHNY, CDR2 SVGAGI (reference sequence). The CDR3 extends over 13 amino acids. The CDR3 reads CGSLLAGNTEAFF. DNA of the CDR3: TGTGGATCCCTCCTAGCGGGTAACACTGAAGCTTTCTTT.

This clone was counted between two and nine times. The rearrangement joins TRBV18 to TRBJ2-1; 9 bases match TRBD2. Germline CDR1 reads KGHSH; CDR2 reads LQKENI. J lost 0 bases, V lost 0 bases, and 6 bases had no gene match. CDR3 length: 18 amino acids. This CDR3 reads CASSPPILAGPSYNEQFF. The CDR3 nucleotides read TGTGCCAGCTCACCACCGATTCTAGCGGGGCCCTCCTACAATGAGCAGTTCTTC.

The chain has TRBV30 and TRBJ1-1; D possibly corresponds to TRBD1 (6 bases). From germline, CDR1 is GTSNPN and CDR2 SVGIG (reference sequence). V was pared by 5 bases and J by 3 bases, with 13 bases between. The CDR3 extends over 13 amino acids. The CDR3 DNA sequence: TGTGCCTGGCTCAGGGGCTTGCACACTGAAGCTTTCTTT. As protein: CAWLRGLHTEAFF.

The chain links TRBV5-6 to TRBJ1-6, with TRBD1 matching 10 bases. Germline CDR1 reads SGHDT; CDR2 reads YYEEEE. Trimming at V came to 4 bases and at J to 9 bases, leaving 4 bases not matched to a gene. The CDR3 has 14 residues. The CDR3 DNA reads TGTGCCAGCAGCCTCCGGGACAGGGGTTCACCCCTCCACTTT. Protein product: CASSLRDRGSPLHF. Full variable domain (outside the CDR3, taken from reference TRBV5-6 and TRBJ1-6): DAGVTQSPTHLIKTRGQQVTLRCSPKSGHDTVSWYQQALGQGPQFIFQYYEEEERQRGNFPDRFSGHQFPNYSSELNVNALLLGDSALYLCASSLRDRGSPLHFGNGTRLTVT.

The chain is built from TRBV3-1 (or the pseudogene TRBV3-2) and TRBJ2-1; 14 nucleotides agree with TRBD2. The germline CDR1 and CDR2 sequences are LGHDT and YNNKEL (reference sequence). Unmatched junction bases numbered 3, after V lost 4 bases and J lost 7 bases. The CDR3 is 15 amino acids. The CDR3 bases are TGTGCCAGCAGCCCTTGGACTAGCGGGGGGAATGAGCAGTTCTTC. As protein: CASSPWTSGGNEQFF.

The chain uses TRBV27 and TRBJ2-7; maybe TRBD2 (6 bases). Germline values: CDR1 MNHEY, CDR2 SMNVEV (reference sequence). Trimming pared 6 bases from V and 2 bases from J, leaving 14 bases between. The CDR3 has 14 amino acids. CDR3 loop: CASSRRDGPYEQYF. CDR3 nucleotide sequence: TGTGCCAGCAGCCGGAGGGACGGGCCCTACGAGCAGTACTTC.

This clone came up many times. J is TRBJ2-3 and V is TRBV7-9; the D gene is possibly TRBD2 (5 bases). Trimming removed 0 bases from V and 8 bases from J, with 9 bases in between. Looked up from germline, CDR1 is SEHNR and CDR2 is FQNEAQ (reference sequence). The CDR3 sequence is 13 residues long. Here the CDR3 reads CASSLASEGTQYF. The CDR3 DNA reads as TGTGCCAGCAGCTTAGCCTCCGAGGGTACGCAGTATTTT.

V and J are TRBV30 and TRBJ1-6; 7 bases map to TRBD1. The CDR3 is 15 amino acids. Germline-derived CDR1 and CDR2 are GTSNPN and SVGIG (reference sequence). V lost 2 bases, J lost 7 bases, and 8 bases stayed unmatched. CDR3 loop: CAWSPPQGKNSPLHF. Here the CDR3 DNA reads TGTGCCTGGAGTCCCCCACAGGGGAAAAATTCACCCCTCCACTTT.

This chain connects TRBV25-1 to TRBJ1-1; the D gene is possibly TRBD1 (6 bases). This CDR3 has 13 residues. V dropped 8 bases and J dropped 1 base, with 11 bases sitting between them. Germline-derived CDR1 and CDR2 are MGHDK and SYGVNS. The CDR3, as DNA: TGTGCCAGCCGAGGACAGCCGAACACTGAAGCTTTCTTT. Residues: CASRGQPNTEAFF. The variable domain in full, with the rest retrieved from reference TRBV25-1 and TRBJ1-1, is EADIYQTPRYLVIGTGKKITLECSQTMGHDKMYWYQQDPGMELHLIHYSYGVNSTEKGDLSSESTVSRIRTEHFPLTLESARPSHTSQYLCASRGQPNTEAFFGQGTRLTVV.

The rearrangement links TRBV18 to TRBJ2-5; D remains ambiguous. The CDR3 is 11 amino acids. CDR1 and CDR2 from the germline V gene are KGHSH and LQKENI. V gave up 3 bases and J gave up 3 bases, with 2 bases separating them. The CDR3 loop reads CASSPKETQYF. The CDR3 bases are TGTGCCAGCTCACCCAAAGAGACCCAGTACTTC.

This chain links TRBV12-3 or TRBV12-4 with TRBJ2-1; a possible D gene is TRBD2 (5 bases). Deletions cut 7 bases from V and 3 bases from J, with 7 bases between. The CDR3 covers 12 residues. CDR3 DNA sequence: TGTGCCAGCACCCGGGGCTACAATGAGCAGTTCTTC. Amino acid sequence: CASTRGYNEQFF.

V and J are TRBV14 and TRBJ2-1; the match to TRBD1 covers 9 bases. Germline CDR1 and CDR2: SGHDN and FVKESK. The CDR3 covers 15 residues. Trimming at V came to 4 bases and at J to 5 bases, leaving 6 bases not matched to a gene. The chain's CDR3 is CASSPQGAGNNEQFF. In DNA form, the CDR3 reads TGTGCCAGCAGCCCACAGGGGGCTGGCAACAATGAGCAGTTCTTC.

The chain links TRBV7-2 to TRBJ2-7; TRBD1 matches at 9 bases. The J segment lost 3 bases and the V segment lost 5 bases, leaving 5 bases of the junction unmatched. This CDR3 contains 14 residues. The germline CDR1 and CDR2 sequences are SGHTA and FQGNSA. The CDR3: CASSAGQGRYEQYF. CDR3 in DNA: TGTGCCAGCAGCGCAGGACAGGGGCGCTACGAGCAGTACTTC. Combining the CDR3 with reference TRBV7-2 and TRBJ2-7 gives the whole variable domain GAGVSQSPSNKVTEKGKDVELRCDPISGHTALYWYRQSLGQGLEFLIYFQGNSAPDKSGLPSDRFSAERTGGSVSTLTIQRTQQEDSAVYLCASSAGQGRYEQYFGPGTRLTVT.

The CDR3 DNA is TGTGCCAGCTCACCCGACTCTCAGCCCCATGGCTACACCTTC. Its protein product is CASSPDSQPHGYTF. The chain has TRBV18 and TRBJ1-2; no clear D gene. Trimming pared 3 bases from V and 6 bases from J, leaving 14 bases between. The CDR3 runs 14 residues. Germline V lookup: CDR1 KGHSH, CDR2 LQKENI.

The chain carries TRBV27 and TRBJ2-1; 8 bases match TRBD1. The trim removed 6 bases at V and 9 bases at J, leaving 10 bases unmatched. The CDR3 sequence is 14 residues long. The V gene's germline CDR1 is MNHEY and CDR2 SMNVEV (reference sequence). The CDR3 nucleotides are TGTGCCAGCAGATTCTCGGACAGGGAGTTTGAGCAGTTCTTC. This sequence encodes CASRFSDREFEQFF.

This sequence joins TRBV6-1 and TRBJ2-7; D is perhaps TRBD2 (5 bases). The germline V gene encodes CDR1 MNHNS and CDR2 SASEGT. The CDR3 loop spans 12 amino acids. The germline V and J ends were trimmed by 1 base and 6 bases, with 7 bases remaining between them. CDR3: CASSEGRREQYF. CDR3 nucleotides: TGTGCCAGCAGTGAAGGGAGGCGCGAGCAGTACTTC.

Here the CDR3 DNA reads TGTGCCAGCAGAATAGACAGGGGTTGGTCGGAGCAGTACTTC. Its protein product is CASRIDRGWSEQYF. The chain recombines TRBV2 with TRBJ2-7; 8 bases align to TRBD1. CDR1 is SNHLY, CDR2 FYNNEI, per germline. CDR3 length: 14 amino acids. V dropped 6 bases and J dropped 7; count of bases not matched to a gene: 11.

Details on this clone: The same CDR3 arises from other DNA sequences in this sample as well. The CDR3 nucleotides are TGTGCCAGCAGAGCCGGGACAGGGGGGGAAAAACTGTTTTTT. Encoded protein: CASRAGTGGEKLFF. This chain links TRBV2 with TRBJ1-4, with 11 bases that match TRBD1. CDR1 is SNHLY, CDR2 FYNNEI, per germline. This CDR3 is built from 14 residues. V lost 6 bases, J lost 8 bases, and 5 bases stayed unmatched. The full variable domain, its missing parts supplied by reference TRBV2 and TRBJ1-4, is EPEVTQTPSHQVTQMGQEVILRCVPISNHLYFYWYRQILGQKVEFLVSFYNNEISEKSEIFDDQFSVERPDGSNFTLKIRSTKLEDSAMYFCASRAGTGGEKLFFGSGTQLSVL.